Listed here are 32 T cell receptor beta chains from one sample, sequenced in a study of blood T cell repertoires in COVID-19. The table came from immunoSEQ multiplex PCR; TCRdb's copy has only in-frame clones and leaves some out. The data contain roughly 300,000 clones, around 90% of them seen just once; the ten biggest clones take up over 8%. The sample taken for sequencing was peripheral blood. These receptors originate from a man aged 18 to 30 with active or convalescent COVID-19.

The rearrangement uses TRBV10-3 and TRBJ2-1; TRBD1 matches at 11 bases. Germline-derived CDR1 and CDR2 are ENHRY and SYGVKD. The CDR3 has 14 residues. V was pared by 6 bases and J by 8 bases, with 6 bases of the junction left unmatched. As DNA, the CDR3 is TGTGCCATCAGGCCGGGACAGGGGGAGGATGAGCAGTTCTTC. It specifies CAIRPGQGEDEQFF.

The chain has TRBV28 and TRBJ1-5; D gene uncertain. The CDR3 loop spans 16 amino acids. The V gene lost 6 bases and the J gene lost 0 bases, with 15 bases spanning the gap. Germline CDR1 MDHEN, CDR2 SYDVKM. The CDR3 region is CASRPIRGDSNQPQHF. In nucleotides, the CDR3 is TGTGCCAGCAGACCCATTCGGGGAGATAGCAATCAGCCCCAGCATTTT. Using reference TRBV28 and TRBJ1-5 for the parts outside the CDR3, the full variable domain is DVKVTQSSRYLVKRTGEKVFLECVQDMDHENMFWYRQDPGLGLRLIYFSYDVKMKEKGDIPEGYSVSREKKERFSLILESASTNQTSMYLCASRPIRGDSNQPQHFGDGTRLSIL.

This chain uses TRBV28 with TRBJ1-2; TRBD1 aligns across 7 bases. This CDR3 has 13 amino acids. The V and J ends lost 5 bases and 4 bases, in that order; junction bases with no gene match: 4. In germline, CDR1 is MDHEN, CDR2 SYDVKM. The CDR3 sequence is CASSTTGAYGYTF. The DNA of the CDR3 is TGTGCCAGCAGTACCACAGGGGCCTATGGCTACACCTTC.

The rearrangement joins TRBV7-9 to TRBJ2-5, with unresolved D. The V and J ends lost 0 bases and 8 bases respectively, with 7 bases between them. This CDR3 contains 12 residues. Germline V gene data show CDR1 as SEHNR and CDR2 as FQNEAQ (reference sequence). The CDR3 DNA is TGTGCCAGCAGCTTAGCTGCGTCAACCCAGTACTTC. Protein product: CASSLAASTQYF.

The rearrangement uses TRBV19 and TRBJ1-1, with no clear D. Germline assignment: CDR1 LNHDA and CDR2 SQIVND (reference sequence). V was clipped by 1 base and J by 5 bases, with 8 bases between them. This CDR3 spans 13 amino acids. This chain's CDR3 is CASSIVTGTEAFF. The CDR3 DNA is TGTGCCAGTAGTATAGTCACGGGAACTGAAGCTTTCTTT.

This sequence joins TRBV10-1 and TRBJ2-5; 8 bases are shared with TRBD1. Trimming removed 0 bases from V and 5 bases from J; junction bases left unmatched: 5. CDR1 and CDR2 (germline): WNHNN, SYGVQD (reference sequence). CDR3 length: 15 amino acids. The CDR3: CASSESTGGRETQYF. The CDR3 DNA is TGCGCCAGCAGTGAGTCTACAGGGGGTAGGGAGACCCAGTACTTC.

This chain joins TRBV4-1 and TRBJ2-7; D is possibly TRBD1 (7 bases). The CDR3 has 15 residues. Trimming pared 0 bases from V and 4 bases from J, leaving 13 bases between. The germline V gene has CDR1 MGHRA and CDR2 YSYEKL. CDR3 residues: CASSQDVPGGYEQYF. DNA of the CDR3: TGCGCCAGCAGCCAAGATGTCCCAGGGGGGTACGAGCAGTACTTC.

The chain links TRBV11-2 to TRBJ1-2, with TRBD1 as a possible D gene (5 bases). The V end lost 3 bases, the J end lost 3 bases, and 11 bases lay between the germline ends. The CDR3 runs to 14 residues. CDR1 and CDR2 (germline): SGHAT, FQNNGV. The CDR3 sequence is CASSFGGGDYGYTF. As DNA, the CDR3 is TGTGCCAGCAGCTTCGGTGGGGGGGACTATGGCTACACCTTC.

V and J are TRBV9 and TRBJ1-5; a weak D match, TRBD1 (6 bases). Germline V CDR1 and CDR2: SGDLS, YYNGEE. V was shortened by 3 bases and J by 5 bases, with 12 bases between the two germline ends. The CDR3 contains 14 residues. The CDR3 reads CASSEGEMHQPQHF. The CDR3 nucleotides read TGTGCCAGCAGCGAGGGGGAAATGCATCAGCCCCAGCATTTT.

The chain combines TRBV6-5 with TRBJ2-3; D may be TRBD2 (5 bases). V dropped 2 bases and J dropped 6 bases, with 18 bases sitting between them. The CDR3 has 16 amino acids. Per germline, CDR1 MNHEY and CDR2 SVGAGI. This CDR3 reads CASSYQVLGGPDTQYF. As DNA, the CDR3 is TGTGCCAGCAGTTACCAAGTCTTAGGCGGGCCGGATACGCAGTATTTT.

V gene TRBV5-1 combines with J gene TRBJ2-1, with 7 bases identical to TRBD1. Germline V gene lookup returns CDR1 SGHRS and CDR2 YFSETQ. The length of the CDR3 is 15 residues. Losses at the gene ends were 8 bases for V and 0 bases for J; bases not matched to a gene: 8. CDR3: CARRTGDVSYNEQFF. CDR3 bases: TGCGCCAGAAGAACAGGGGACGTCTCCTACAATGAGCAGTTCTTC.

V usage is TRBV9 and J usage is TRBJ2-7, with TRBD2 identical over 13 bases. The length of the CDR3 is 16 residues. The ends lost 0 bases at V and 0 bases at J; junction bases unmatched: 0. Germline values: CDR1 SGDLS, CDR2 YYNGEE. The CDR3 region is CASSVGTSGGSYEQYF. DNA of the CDR3: TGTGCCAGCAGCGTAGGGACTAGCGGGGGCTCCTACGAGCAGTACTTC.

The J gene is TRBJ2-2, the V gene TRBV5-6, with a weak D call TRBD1 (5 bases). CDR1 SGHDT and CDR2 YYEEEE come from the germline V gene. With 2 bases removed from V and 6 bases from J, the gap between germline ends came to 8 bases. The CDR3 is 13 residues long. CDR3 nucleotides: TGTGCCAGCAGCTTAAGGGGCGCCGGGGAGCTGTTTTTT. The encoded protein is CASSLRGAGELFF.

The chain has TRBV6-1 and TRBJ2-1, with D possibly matching TRBD2 (5 bases). The germline V gene encodes CDR1 MNHNS and CDR2 SASEGT. There are 16 residues in the CDR3. The V and J ends lost 1 base and 1 base respectively, with 11 bases between them. The CDR3 DNA sequence: TGTGCCAGCAGTGAAGATGGCCTAGCTTCCTACAATGAGCAGTTCTTC. Amino acid sequence: CASSEDGLASYNEQFF.

This chain joins TRBV29-1 and TRBJ2-1; 11 positions match TRBD2. The CDR3 runs to 13 residues. With V trimmed by 8 bases and J by 2 bases, 2 bases remained unmatched. Germline lookup yields CDR1 SQVTM and CDR2 ANQGSEA. This chain's CDR3 is CSTSGGAYNEQFF. CDR3 DNA: TGCAGCACTAGCGGGGGAGCCTACAATGAGCAGTTCTTC.

The V and J genes are TRBV7-9 and TRBJ1-2; no clear D. Trimming took off 3 bases at V and 2 bases at J, with 13 bases between the two ends. The CDR3 totals 15 residues. The germline V gene has CDR1 SEHNR and CDR2 FQNEAQ (reference sequence). The CDR3 coding sequence is TGTGCCAGCAGCTTTGAAGTGGGAGTAAACTATGGCTACACCTTC. Encoded protein: CASSFEVGVNYGYTF.

V gene TRBV9 combines with J gene TRBJ2-6; 8 positions agree with TRBD1. Per germline, CDR1 SGDLS and CDR2 YYNGEE. Trimming at V came to 3 bases and at J to 0 bases, leaving 8 bases not matched to a gene. This CDR3 has 18 residues. The CDR3 loop is CASSERTGLSSGANVLTF. In DNA, the CDR3 is TGTGCCAGCAGCGAGCGGACAGGGCTGAGCTCTGGGGCCAACGTCCTGACTTTC. The full variable domain, in which reference TRBV9 and TRBJ2-6 provide the parts outside the CDR3, is DSGVTQTPKHLITATGQRVTLRCSPRSGDLSVYWYQQSLDQGLQFLIQYYNGEERAKGNILERFSAQQFPDLHSELNLSSLELGDSALYFCASSERTGLSSGANVLTFGAGSRLTVL.

This clone was seen a few times. V usage is TRBV6-5 and J usage is TRBJ1-2, with 9 bases identical to TRBD1. Losses at the gene ends were 6 bases for V and 3 bases for J; bases not matched to a gene: 8. Germline loops: CDR1 MNHEY, CDR2 SVGAGI. CDR3 size: 15 residues. Here the CDR3 DNA reads TGTGCCAGCAGAAATTTTAGACAGGGGGACTATGGCTACACCTTC. Its protein is CASRNFRQGDYGYTF.

The gene calls are TRBV19 and TRBJ2-7, with TRBD1 as a possible D gene (5 bases). Germline CDR1 and CDR2: LNHDA and SQIVND (reference sequence). Trimming took off 10 bases at V and 0 bases at J, with 16 bases between the two ends. The CDR3 consists of 14 residues. CDR3 DNA sequence: TGTGCCACCCGCAGACAGACCAGCTCCTACGAGCAGTACTTC. The encoded protein is CATRRQTSSYEQYF.

This rearrangement joins TRBV5-1 to TRBJ1-2; D perhaps matches TRBD1 (6 bases). Germline CDR1 reads SGHRS; CDR2 reads YFSETQ. Trimming pared 2 bases from V and 4 bases from J, leaving 21 bases between. CDR3 size: 17 residues. The CDR3 reads CASSFQGPDRGVYGYTF. The CDR3 DNA sequence: TGCGCCAGCAGCTTCCAGGGGCCGGATCGGGGGGTCTATGGCTACACCTTC.

The chain links TRBV5-5 to TRBJ1-4; D is ambiguous. CDR3 size: 15 residues. Germline CDR1 and CDR2: SGHKS and YYEKEE (reference sequence). Trimming took 1 base from V and 8 from J, leaving 15 bases between them. This chain's CDR3 is CASSLSGQVNEKLFF. CDR3 in DNA: TGTGCCAGCAGCTTGAGTGGTCAGGTTAACGAAAAACTGTTTTTT.

For this clone: The sample holds other DNA sequences that translate to the same CDR3. V is TRBV29-1 and J is TRBJ1-2; D perhaps matches TRBD1 (5 bases). CDR3 length equals 12 residues. CDR1 SQVTM and CDR2 ANQGSEA come from the germline V gene. With 2 bases removed from V and 4 bases from J, the gap between germline ends came to 8 bases. The CDR3 loop reads CSVEPDSYGYTF. In DNA form, the CDR3 reads TGCAGCGTTGAACCCGACAGCTATGGCTACACCTTC.

Ten or more counts support this clone. The CDR3 sequence: CASSASGGAGANVLTF. The CDR3 bases are TGTGCCAGCAGTGCTAGCGGGGGGGCCGGGGCCAACGTCCTGACTTTC. V and J are TRBV6-4 and TRBJ2-6; 12 bases line up with TRBD2. The length of the CDR3 is 16 residues. Germline values: CDR1 MRHNA, CDR2 SNTAGT. Germline trimming cut 4 bases from V and 4 bases from J; bases unmatched to any gene: 2.

V gene TRBV5-4 combines with J gene TRBJ2-7; D is unclear. From germline, CDR1 is SGHNT and CDR2 YYREEE (reference sequence). The CDR3 is 13 amino acids. V gave up 0 bases and J gave up 0 bases, with 4 bases separating them. The CDR3 sequence is CASSLVSSYEQYF. For the CDR3, the DNA is TGTGCCAGCAGCTTGGTCAGCTCCTACGAGCAGTACTTC. Complete variable domain (other parts from reference TRBV5-4 and TRBJ2-7): ETGVTQSPTHLIKTRGQQVTLRCSSQSGHNTVSWYQQALGQGPQFIFQYYREEENGRGNFPPRFSGLQFPNYSSELNVNALELDDSALYLCASSLVSSYEQYFGPGTRLTVT.

The gene calls are TRBV5-1 and TRBJ1-2; TRBD1 matches 7 bases. The length of the CDR3 is 14 residues. With 2 bases clipped from V and 3 bases from J, the junction kept 4 bases outside the gene matches. Per germline, CDR1 SGHRS and CDR2 YFSETQ. The CDR3 region is CASSLGGADYGYTF. In DNA, the CDR3 is TGCGCCAGCAGCTTAGGGGGCGCTGACTATGGCTACACCTTC.

V usage is TRBV10-3 and J usage is TRBJ1-5; D gene unclear. This CDR3 region has 13 residues. V lost 0 bases to trimming and J lost 4 bases, with 4 bases between them. Germline CDR1 is ENHRY and CDR2 is SYGVKD. Here the CDR3 DNA reads TGTGCCATCAGTGAGTCCCAGAATCAGCCCCAGCATTTT. Its translation: CAISESQNQPQHF.

The chain couples TRBV4-2 to TRBJ2-7, with D uncertain. Trimming took 1 base from V and 2 from J, leaving 9 bases between them. The CDR3 loop spans 14 amino acids. The germline gives CDR1 LGHNA, CDR2 YNFKEQ. CDR3 amino acids: CASSQAGKTYEQYF. The CDR3 region has the DNA TGTGCCAGCAGCCAAGCTGGCAAAACCTACGAGCAGTACTTC.

V gene TRBV4-1 combines with J gene TRBJ2-5; TRBD1 matches 7 bases. Germline V CDR1 and CDR2: MGHRA, YSYEKL. Unmatched junction bases numbered 10, after V lost 1 base and J lost 2 bases. The CDR3 is 17 amino acids. CDR3 nucleotides: TGCGCCAGCAGCCAAGGTCCCACCGGGACAGTACAAGAGACCCAGTACTTC. It translates to CASSQGPTGTVQETQYF.

The gene calls are TRBV15 and TRBJ2-7; 8 bases line up with TRBD1. The ends lost 5 bases at V and 3 bases at J; junction bases unmatched: 6. CDR1 LNHNV and CDR2 YYDKDF come from the germline V gene (reference sequence). The CDR3 totals 14 residues. The DNA of the CDR3 is TGTGCCACCAGCCCCCACGACAGGGGCTACGAGCAGTACTTC. Its protein is CATSPHDRGYEQYF.

This rearrangement joins TRBV5-6 to TRBJ2-7; D remains ambiguous. Per the germline V gene, CDR1 is SGHDT and CDR2 is YYEEEE. There are 14 residues in the CDR3. V dropped 5 bases and J dropped 3 bases, with 15 bases sitting between them. This chain's CDR3 is CASRFGPRNYEQYF. CDR3 DNA: TGTGCCAGCAGATTCGGTCCCAGGAACTACGAGCAGTACTTC.

The rearrangement joins TRBV7-8 to TRBJ1-1; 9 bases are a match to TRBD1. The CDR3 sequence is 20 residues long. Germline loops: CDR1 SGHVS, CDR2 FQNEAQ. Trimming took 1 base from V and 5 from J; bases not matched to a gene: 20. The CDR3 is CASSLVVGQGTLQDVTEAFF. CDR3 nucleotide sequence: TGTGCCAGCAGCTTAGTGGTGGGACAGGGCACGTTGCAAGATGTAACTGAAGCTTTCTTT.

The chain employs TRBV7-9 and TRBJ2-2; TRBD2 aligns across 8 bases. The CDR3 runs 15 residues. Germline values: CDR1 SEHNR, CDR2 FQNEAQ (reference sequence). Trimming took 2 bases from V and 4 from J; bases not matched to a gene: 3. The CDR3 sequence: CASSLLAGGTGELFF. CDR3 DNA: TGTGCCAGCAGCTTATTGGCGGGGGGCACCGGGGAGCTGTTTTTT.